What follows describes a single T cell receptor (beta chain). All enrollees were roughly 18 to 100 years old and from under 25 US areas. Allocation to cohorts depended on clinical history reported by the participants. Clones were read by immunoSEQ multiplex PCR, and TCRdb kept only the in-frame ones, dropping some. The data contain about 370,000 clones, roughly 90% of them singletons. This sample is drawn from a study of blood T cell repertoires in COVID-19. Sequenced material: PBMCs or T cells enriched from blood (not recorded which). The clonotype was recovered from a woman aged 25 to 39 who had recovered from COVID-19.

CDR3 sequence (DNA): TGTGCCAGCAGCTTACCGACCGGGAGTGAAAAACTGTTTTTT. It codes for CASSLPTGSEKLFF. The V call is TRBV7-9, the J call TRBJ1-4; D is unresolved. CDR3 length: 14 amino acids. The ends were cut back, 2 bases at V and 7 bases at J, with 11 bases in the middle. Germline V gene lookup returns CDR1 SEHNR and CDR2 FQNEAQ (reference sequence).